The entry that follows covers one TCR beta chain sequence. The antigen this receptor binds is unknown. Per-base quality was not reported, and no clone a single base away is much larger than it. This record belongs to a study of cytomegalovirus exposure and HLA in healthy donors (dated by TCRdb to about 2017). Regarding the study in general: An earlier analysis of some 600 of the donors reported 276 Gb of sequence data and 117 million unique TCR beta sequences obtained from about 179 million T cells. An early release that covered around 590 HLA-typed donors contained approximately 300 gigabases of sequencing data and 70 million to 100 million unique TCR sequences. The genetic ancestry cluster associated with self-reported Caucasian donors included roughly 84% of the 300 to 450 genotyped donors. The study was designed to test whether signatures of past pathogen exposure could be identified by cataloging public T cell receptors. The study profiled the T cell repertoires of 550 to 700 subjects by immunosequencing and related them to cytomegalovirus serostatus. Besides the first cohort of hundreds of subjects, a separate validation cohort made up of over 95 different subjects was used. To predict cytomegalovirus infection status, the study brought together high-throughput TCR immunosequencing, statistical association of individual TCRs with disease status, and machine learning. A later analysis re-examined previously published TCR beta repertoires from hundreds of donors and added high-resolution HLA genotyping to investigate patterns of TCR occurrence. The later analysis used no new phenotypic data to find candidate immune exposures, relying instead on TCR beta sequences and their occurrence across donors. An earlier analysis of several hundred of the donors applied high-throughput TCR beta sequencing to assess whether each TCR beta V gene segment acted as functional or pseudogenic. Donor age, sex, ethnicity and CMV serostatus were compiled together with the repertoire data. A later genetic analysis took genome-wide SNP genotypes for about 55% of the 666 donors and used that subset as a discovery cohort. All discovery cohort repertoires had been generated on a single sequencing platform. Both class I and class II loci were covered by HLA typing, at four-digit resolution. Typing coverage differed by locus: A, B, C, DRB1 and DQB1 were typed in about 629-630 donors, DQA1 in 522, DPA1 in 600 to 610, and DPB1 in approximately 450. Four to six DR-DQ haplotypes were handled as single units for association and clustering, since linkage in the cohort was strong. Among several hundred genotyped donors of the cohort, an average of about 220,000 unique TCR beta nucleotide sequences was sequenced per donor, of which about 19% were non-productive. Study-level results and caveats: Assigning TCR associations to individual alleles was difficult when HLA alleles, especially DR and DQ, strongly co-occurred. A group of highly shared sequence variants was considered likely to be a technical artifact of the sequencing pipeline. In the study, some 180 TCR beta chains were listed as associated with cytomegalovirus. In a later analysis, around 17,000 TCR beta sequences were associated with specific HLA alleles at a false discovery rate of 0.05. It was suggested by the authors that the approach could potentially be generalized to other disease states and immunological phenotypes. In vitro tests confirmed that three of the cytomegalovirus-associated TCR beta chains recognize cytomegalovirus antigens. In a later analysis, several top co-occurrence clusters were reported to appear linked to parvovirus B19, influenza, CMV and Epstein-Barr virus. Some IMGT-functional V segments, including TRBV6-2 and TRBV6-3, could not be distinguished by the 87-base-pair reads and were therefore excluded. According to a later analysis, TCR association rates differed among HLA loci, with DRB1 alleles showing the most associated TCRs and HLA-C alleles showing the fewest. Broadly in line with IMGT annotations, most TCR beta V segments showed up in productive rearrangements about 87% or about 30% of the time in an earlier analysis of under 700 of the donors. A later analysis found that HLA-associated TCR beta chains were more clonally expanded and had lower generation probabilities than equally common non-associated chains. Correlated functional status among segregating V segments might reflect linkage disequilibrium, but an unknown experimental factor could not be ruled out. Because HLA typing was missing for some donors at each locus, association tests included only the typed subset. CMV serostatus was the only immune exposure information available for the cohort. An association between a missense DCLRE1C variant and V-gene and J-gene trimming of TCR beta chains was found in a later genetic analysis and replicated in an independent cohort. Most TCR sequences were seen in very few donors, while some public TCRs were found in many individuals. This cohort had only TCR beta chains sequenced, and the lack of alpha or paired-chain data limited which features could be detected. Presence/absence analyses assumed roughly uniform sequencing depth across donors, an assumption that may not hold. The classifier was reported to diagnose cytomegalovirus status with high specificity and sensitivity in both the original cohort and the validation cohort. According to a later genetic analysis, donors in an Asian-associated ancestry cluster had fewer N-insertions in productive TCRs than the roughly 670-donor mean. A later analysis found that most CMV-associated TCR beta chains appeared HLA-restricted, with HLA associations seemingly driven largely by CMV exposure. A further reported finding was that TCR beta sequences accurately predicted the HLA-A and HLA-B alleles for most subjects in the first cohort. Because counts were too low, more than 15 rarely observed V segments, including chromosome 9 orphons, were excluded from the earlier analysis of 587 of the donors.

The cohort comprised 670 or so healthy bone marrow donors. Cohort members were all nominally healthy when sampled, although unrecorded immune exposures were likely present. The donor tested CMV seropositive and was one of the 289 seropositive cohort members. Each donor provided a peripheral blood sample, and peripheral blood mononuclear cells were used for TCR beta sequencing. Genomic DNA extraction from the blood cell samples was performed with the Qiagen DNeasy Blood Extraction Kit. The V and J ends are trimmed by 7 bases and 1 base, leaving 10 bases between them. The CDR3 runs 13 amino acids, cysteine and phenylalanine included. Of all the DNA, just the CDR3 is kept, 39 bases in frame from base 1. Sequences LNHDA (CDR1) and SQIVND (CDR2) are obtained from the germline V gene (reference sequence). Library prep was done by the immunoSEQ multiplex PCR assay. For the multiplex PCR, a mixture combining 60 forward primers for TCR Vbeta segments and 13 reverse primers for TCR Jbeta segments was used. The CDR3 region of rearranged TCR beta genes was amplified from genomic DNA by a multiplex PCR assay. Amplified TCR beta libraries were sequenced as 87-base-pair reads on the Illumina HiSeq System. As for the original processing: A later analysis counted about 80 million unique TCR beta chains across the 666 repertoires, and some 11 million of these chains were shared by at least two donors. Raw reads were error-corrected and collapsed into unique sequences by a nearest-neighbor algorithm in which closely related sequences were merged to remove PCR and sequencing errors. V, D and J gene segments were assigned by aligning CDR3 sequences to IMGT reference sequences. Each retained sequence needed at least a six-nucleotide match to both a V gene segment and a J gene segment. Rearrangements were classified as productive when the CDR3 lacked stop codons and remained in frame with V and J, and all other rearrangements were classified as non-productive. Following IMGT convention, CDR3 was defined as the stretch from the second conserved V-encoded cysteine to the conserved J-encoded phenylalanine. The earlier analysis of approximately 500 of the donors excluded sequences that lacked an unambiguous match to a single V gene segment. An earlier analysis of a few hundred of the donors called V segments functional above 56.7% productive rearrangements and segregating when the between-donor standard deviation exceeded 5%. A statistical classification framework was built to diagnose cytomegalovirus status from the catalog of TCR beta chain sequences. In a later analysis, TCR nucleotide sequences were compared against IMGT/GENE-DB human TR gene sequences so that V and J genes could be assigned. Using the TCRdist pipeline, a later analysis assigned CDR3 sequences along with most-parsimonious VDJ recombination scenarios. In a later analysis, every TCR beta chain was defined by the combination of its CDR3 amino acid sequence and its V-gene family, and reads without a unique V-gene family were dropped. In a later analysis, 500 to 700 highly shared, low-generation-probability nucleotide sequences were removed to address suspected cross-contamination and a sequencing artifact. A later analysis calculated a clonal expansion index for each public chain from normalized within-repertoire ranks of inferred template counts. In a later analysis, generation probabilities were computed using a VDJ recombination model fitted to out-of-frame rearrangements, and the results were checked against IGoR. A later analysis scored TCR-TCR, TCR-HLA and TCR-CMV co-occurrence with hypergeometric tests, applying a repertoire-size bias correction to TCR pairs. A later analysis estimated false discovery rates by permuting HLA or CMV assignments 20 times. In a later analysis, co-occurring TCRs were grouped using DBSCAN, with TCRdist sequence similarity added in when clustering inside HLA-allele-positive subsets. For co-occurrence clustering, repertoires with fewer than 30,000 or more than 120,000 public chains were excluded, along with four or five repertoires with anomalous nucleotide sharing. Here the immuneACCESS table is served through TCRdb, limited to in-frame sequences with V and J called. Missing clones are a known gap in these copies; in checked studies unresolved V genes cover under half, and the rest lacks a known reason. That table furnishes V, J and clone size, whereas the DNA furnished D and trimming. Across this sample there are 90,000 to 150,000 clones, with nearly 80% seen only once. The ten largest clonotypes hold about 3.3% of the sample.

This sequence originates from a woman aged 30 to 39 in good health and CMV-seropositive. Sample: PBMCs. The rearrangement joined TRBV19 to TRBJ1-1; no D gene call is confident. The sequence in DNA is TGTGCCAGTACCGTGGCGGGGAACACTGAAGCTTTCTTT. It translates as CASTVAGNTEAFF.